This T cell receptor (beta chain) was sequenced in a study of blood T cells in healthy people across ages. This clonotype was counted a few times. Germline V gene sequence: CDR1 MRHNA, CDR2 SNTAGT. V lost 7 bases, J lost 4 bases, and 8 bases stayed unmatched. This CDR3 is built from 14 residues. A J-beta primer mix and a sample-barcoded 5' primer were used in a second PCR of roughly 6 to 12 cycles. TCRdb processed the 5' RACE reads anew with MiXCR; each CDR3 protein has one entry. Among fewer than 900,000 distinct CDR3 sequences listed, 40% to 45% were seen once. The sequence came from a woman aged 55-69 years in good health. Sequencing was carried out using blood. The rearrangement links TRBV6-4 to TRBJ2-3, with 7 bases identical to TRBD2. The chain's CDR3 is CASTLGRGADTQYF. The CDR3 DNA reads TGTGCCAGCACTCTAGGGAGGGGAGCAGATACGCAGTATTTT.